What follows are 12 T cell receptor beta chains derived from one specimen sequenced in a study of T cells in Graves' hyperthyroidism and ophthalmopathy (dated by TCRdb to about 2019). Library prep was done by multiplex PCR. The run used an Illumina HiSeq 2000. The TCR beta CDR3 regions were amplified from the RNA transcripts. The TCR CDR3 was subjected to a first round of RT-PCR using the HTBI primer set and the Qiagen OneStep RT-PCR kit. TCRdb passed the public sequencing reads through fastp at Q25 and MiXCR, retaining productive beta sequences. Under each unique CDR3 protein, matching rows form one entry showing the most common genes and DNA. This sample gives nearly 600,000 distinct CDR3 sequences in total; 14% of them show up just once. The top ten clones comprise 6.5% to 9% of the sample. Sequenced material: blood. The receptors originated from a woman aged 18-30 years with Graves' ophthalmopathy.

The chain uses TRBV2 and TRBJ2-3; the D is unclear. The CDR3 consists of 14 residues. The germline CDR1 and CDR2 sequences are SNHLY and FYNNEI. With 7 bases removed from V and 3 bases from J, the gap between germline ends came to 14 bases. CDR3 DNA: TGTGCCAGCACCCCTGGGGTGACGACAGATACGCAGTATTTT. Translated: CASTPGVTTDTQYF.

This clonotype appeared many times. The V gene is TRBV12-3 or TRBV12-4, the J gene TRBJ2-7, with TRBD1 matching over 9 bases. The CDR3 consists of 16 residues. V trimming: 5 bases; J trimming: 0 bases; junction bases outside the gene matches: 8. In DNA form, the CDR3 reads TGTGCCAGCAGTCCGGGACAGGGAAGAAGCTCCTACGAGCAGTACTTC. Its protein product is CASSPGQGRSSYEQYF.

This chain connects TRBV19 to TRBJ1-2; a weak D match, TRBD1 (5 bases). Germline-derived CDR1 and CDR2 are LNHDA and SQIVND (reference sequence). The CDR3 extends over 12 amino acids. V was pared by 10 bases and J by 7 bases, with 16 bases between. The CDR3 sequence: CATPGPGFGYTF. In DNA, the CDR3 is TGTGCCACCCCGGGACCGGGATTTGGCTACACCTTC.

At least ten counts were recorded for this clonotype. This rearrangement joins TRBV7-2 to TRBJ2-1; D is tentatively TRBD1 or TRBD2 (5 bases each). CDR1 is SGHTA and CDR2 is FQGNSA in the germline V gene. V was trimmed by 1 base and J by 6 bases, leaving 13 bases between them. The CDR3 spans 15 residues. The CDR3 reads CASSLGGSQANEQFF. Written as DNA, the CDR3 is TGTGCCAGCAGCTTAGGGGGGAGTCAGGCCAATGAGCAGTTCTTC.

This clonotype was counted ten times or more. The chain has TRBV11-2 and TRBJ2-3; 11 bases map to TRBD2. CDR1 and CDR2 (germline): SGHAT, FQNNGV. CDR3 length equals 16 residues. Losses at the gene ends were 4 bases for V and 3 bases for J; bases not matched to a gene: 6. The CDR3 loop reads CASSSGRTSGTDTQYF. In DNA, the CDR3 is TGTGCCAGCAGCTCGGGACGGACTAGCGGGACAGATACGCAGTATTTT. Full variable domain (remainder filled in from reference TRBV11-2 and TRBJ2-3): EAGVAQSPRYKIIEKRQSVAFWCNPISGHATLYWYQQILGQGPKLLIQFQNNGVVDDSQLPKDRFSAERLKGVDSTLKIQPAKLEDSAVYLCASSSGRTSGTDTQYFGPGTRLTVL.

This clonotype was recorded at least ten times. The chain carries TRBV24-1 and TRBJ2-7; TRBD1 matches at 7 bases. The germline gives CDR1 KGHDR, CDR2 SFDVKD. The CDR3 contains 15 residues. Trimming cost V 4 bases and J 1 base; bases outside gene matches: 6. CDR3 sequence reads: CATSEGGRGSYEQYF. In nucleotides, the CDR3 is TGTGCCACCAGTGAAGGGGGCAGGGGATCCTACGAGCAGTACTTC.

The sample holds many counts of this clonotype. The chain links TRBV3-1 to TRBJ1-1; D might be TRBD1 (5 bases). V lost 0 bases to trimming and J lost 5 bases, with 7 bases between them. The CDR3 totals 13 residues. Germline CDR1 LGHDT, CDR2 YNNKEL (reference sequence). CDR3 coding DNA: TGTGCCAGCAGCCAAGAGGGGGGAACTGAAGCTTTCTTT. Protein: CASSQEGGTEAFF.

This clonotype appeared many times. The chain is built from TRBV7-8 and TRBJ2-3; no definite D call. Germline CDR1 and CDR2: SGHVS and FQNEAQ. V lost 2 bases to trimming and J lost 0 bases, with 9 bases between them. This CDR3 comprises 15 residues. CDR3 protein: CASSLTLGSTDTQYF. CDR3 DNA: TGTGCCAGCAGCTTAACATTGGGTAGCACAGATACGCAGTATTTT.

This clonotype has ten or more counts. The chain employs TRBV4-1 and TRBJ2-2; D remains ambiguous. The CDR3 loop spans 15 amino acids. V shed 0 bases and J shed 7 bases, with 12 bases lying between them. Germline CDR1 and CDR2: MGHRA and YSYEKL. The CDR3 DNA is TGCGCCAGCAGCCAAGATGGAAGGGTGAGCGGGGAGCTGTTTTTT. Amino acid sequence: CASSQDGRVSGELFF.

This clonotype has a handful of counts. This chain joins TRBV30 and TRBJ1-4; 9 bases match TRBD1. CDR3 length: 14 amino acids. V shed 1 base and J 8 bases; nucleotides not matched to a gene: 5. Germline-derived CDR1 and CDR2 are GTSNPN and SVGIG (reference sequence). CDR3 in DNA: TGTGCCTGGAGTGGCCAGGGACAGGGAGAAAAACTGTTTTTT. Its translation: CAWSGQGQGEKLFF.

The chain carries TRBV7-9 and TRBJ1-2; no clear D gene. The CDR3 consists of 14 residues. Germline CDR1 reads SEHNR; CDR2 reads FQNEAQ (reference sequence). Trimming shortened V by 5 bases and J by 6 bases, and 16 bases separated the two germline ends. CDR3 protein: CASSAHDAKHGYTF. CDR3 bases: TGTGCCAGCAGCGCTCACGATGCGAAGCATGGCTACACCTTC.

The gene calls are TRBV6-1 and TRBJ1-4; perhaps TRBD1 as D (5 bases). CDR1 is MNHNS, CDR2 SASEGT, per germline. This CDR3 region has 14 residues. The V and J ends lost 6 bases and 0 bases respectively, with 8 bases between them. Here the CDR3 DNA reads TGTGCCAGCAGACCACAGGCAACTAATGAAAAACTGTTTTTT. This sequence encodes CASRPQATNEKLFF.